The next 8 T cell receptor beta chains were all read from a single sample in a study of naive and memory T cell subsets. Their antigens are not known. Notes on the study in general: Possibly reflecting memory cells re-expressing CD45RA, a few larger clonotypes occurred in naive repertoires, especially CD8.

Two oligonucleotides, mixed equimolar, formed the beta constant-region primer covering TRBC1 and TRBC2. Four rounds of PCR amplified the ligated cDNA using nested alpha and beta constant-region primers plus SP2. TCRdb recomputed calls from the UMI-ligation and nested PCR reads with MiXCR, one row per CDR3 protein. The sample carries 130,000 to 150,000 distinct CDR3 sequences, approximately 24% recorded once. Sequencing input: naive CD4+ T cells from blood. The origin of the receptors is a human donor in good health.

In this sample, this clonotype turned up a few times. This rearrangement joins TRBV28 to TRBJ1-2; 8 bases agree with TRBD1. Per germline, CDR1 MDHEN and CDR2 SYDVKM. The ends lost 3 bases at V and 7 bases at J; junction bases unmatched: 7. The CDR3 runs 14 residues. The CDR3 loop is CASSFRDRLRGYTF. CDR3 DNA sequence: TGTGCCAGCAGTTTTAGGGACAGGCTACGTGGCTACACCTTC.

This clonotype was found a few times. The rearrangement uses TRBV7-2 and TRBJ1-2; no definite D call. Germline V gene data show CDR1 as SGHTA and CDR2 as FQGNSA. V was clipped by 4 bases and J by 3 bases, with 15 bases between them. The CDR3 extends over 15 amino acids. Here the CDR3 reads CASSSRTTRDYGYTF. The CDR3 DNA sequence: TGTGCCAGCAGCTCTCGAACGACTCGTGACTATGGCTACACCTTC.

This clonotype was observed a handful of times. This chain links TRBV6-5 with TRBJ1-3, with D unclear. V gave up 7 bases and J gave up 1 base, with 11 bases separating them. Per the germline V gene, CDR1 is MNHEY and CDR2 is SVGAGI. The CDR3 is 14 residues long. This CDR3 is CASIDRGSGNTIYF. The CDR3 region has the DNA TGTGCCAGCATCGATCGGGGTTCTGGAAACACCATATATTTT.

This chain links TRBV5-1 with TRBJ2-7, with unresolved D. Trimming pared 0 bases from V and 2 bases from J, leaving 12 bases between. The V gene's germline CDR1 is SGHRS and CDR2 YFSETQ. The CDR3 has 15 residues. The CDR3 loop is CASSLASVTPYEQYF. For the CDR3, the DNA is TGCGCCAGCAGCTTGGCCTCCGTAACCCCCTACGAGCAGTACTTC.

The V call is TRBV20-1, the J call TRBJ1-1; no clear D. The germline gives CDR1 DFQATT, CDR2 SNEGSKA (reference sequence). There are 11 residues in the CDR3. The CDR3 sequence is CRATSGTEAFF. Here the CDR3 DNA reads TGCCGCGCCACATCAGGAACTGAAGCTTTCTTT.

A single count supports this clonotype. CDR3 bases: TGTGCCAGCTCTCCCCAGGTCGCCTCAACTAATGAAAAACTGTTTTTT. This gives the protein CASSPQVASTNEKLFF. This rearrangement joins TRBV18 to TRBJ1-4, with unresolved D. Germline V gene sequence: CDR1 KGHSH, CDR2 LQKENI. CDR3 length equals 16 residues. Trimming left V 6 bases short and J 0 bases short, with 14 bases between.

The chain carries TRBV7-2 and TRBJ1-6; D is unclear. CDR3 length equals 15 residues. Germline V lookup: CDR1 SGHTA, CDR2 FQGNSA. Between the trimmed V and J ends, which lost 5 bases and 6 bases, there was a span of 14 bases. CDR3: CASSNRTVPNSPLHF. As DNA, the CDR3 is TGTGCCAGCAGCAATCGGACTGTTCCTAATTCACCCCTCCACTTT.

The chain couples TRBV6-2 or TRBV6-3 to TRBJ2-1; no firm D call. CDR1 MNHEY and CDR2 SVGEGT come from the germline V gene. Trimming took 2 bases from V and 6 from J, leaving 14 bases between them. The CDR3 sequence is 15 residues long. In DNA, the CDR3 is TGTGCCAGCAGTTACAGGGATCTCTTAGGCAATGAGCAGTTCTTC. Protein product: CASSYRDLLGNEQFF.